The clone carrying this TCR beta chain was counted ten times or more. What it binds is not known. One junction end does not reproduce the germline sequence, and a read error may be involved. The CDR3 totals 17 residues. CDR1 and CDR2 from the germline V gene are KGHDR and SFDVKD. No patient had received any treatment before thyroid surgery. In the original processing: Construction of a distant-metastasis classifier for papillary thyroid cancer relied on CDR3 differences across clinicopathological groups. TCRdb re-called the PCR reads through MiXCR. The V and J calls shown here were made by TCRdb, not taken from the authors' results. Of approximately 37,000 clones in the sample, over 20% were seen once. The data were obtained in a study of metastatic and nonmetastatic thyroid tumors. As for the study in general: Repertoire data that came from the blood and tumor or nodule tissue of malignant and benign thyroid patients were compared.

Study outcomes and limitations: Reported TCR beta diversity, measured in blood and tumor, was significantly higher for malignant thyroid tumors than for benign nodules.

This receptor was taken from a male donor with papillary thyroid cancer or a benign thyroid nodule (not recorded which). Some clones in this sample may be carry-over from other donors' samples. This sequence joins TRBV24-1 and TRBJ1-5; TRBD1 might be the D (6 bases). The sequenced sample consisted of tumor tissue. The CDR3 DNA sequence: TGTGCCACCAGTGTTTTGGGGGGCTACGGACCGAATCAGCCCCAGCATTTT. Amino acid sequence: CATSVLGGYGPNQPQHF.